This TCR beta chain was documented in a study of cytomegalovirus exposure and HLA in healthy donors. General study results and limits: Generally TCR sequences proved uncommon, though certain public TCRs appeared in numerous donors. CMV antigen specificity of a few CMV-associated chains was confirmed in vitro. The authors listed around 150 TCR beta chains as cytomegalovirus-associated.

Profiling relied on immunoSEQ multiplex PCR, and the TCRdb table lists in-frame clones only, not all of them. Of more than 95,000 clones listed, roughly 89% were seen once; the top ten hold 1.5% to 2%. From the approximately 120-subject validation cohort, which was separate from the roughly 620-subject first cohort, the donors were drawn. Note on this clone: As yet, its antigen is unknown.

V lost 1 base, J lost 3 bases, and 19 bases lay in between. From germline, CDR1 is MDHEN and CDR2 SYDVKM. The CDR3 consists of 17 residues. The sample was PBMCs. This receptor was obtained from a woman between 18 and 30 years old in good health and CMV-seronegative. V and J are TRBV28 and TRBJ2-7, with D tentatively TRBD2 (5 bases). The CDR3 coding sequence is TGTGCCAGCAGTTTATATGCTATCTCCGGGATCGACTACGAGCAGTACTTC. Translation: CASSLYAISGIDYEQYF.